Listed below are T cell receptor beta chains from one sample, sequenced in a study of immune evolution from preneoplasia to lung adenocarcinoma. Repertoires were generated with immunoSEQ multiplex PCR, while TCRdb's copy carries only in-frame clones and drops some. The data show over 3,500 clones, with roughly 76% seen just once and about 14% held by the top ten. Input material: FFPE minimally invasive lung adenocarcinoma tissue. These TCRs come from a person aged 60-80 years with lung adenocarcinoma. Both conserved end residues are part of each CDR3. Fields, in order: V gene, J gene, D gene, clone size, CDR3 DNA, CDR3 protein. The D gene is left open where the match is weak. Only some rows state a clone size, as once, few, many or a class for expanded clones.

V: TRBV4-2; J: TRBJ2-1; D: TRBD2; size: .; DNA: TGTGCCAGCAGCCTCGGGACTAGCGGACTCAATGAGCAGTTCTTC; CDR3: CASSLGTSGLNEQFF
V: TRBV11-2; J: TRBJ1-4; D: TRBD1; size: .; DNA: TGTGCCAGCAGCTTTAACGACAGGGCTTATGAAAAACTGTTTTTT; CDR3: CASSFNDRAYEKLFF
V: TRBV11-2; J: TRBJ2-7; D: .; size: .; DNA: TGTGCCAGCAGCTTAGATCGAGCTGGACGACTGGCCTACGAGCAGTACTTC; CDR3: CASSLDRAGRLAYEQYF
V: TRBV11-1; J: TRBJ2-3; D: TRBD2; size: .; DNA: TGTGCCAGCAGCCGGACTAGCGGGGGGGATACGCAGTATTTT; CDR3: CASSRTSGGDTQYF
V: TRBV6-1; J: TRBJ2-1; D: TRBD2; size: .; DNA: TGTGCCACGGAGGCGCAGCGGGGGGCCATTAATGAGCAGTTCTTC; CDR3: CATEAQRGAINEQFF
V: TRBV19; J: TRBJ2-5; D: .; size: once; DNA: TGTGCCAGTAGTATAGGGTCTATTGGGGCAGAGACCCAGTACTTC; CDR3: CASSIGSIGAETQYF
V: TRBV6-1; J: TRBJ2-7; D: .; size: .; DNA: TGTGCCAGCAGTGCTTACAAGAGCTCCTACGAGCAGTACTTC; CDR3: CASSAYKSSYEQYF
V: TRBV7-2; J: TRBJ2-7; D: TRBD2; size: .; DNA: TGTGCCAGCAGCACACAGCGGGGGGGGGTCGGCGAGCAGTACTTC; CDR3: CASSTQRGGVGEQYF
V: TRBV7-2; J: TRBJ2-3; D: .; size: .; DNA: TGTGCCAGCAGCTTAGCTCGGCCGGGAACAGATACGCAGTATTTT; CDR3: CASSLARPGTDTQYF
V: TRBV5-4; J: TRBJ1-1; D: TRBD1; size: .; DNA: TGTGCCAGCTGGTCCCGGGACAGGGGGCAAGGAACTGAAGCTTTCTTT; CDR3: CASWSRDRGQGTEAFF
V: TRBV9; J: TRBJ1-5; D: TRBD1; size: .; DNA: TGTGCCAGCAGCGTAGATACAGGGGGCGATCAGCCCCAGCATTTT; CDR3: CASSVDTGGDQPQHF
V: TRBV13; J: TRBJ2-5; D: .; size: .; DNA: TGTGCCAGCAGTCGGAGGGTAGGGGAGACCCAGTACTTC; CDR3: CASSRRVGETQYF
V: TRBV11-2; J: TRBJ2-7; D: TRBD1; size: .; DNA: TGTGCCAGCAGTTCCCTGCTGGACAGGGGCTACGAGCAGTACTTC; CDR3: CASSSLLDRGYEQYF
V: TRBV7-2; J: TRBJ1-2; D: .; size: .; DNA: TGTGCCAGCAGCTTAGTGGCGGGGGAGTTTAATGGCTACACCTTC; CDR3: CASSLVAGEFNGYTF
V: TRBV5-4; J: TRBJ2-5; D: TRBD2; size: .; DNA: TGTGCCAGCAGCCCGACTAGCGGGAACCAAGAGACCCAGTACTTC; CDR3: CASSPTSGNQETQYF
V: TRBV29-1; J: TRBJ2-7; D: .; size: .; DNA: TGCAGCGTTGGGGGGGCAGGGGTTTTCTACGAGCAGTACTTC; CDR3: CSVGGAGVFYEQYF
V: TRBV30; J: TRBJ2-7; D: .; size: .; DNA: TGTGCCTGGAGTGTCCTCCTCTCCTACGAGCAGTACTTC; CDR3: CAWSVLLSYEQYF
V: TRBV4-3; J: TRBJ2-3; D: .; size: once; DNA: TGCGCCAGCAGCCAAGATTACACCGGGATACGGGCAGATACGCAGTATTTT; CDR3: CASSQDYTGIRADTQYF
V: TRBV28; J: TRBJ1-4; D: TRBD1; size: few; DNA: TGTGCCAGCAGTTCGGGGGGGACAGGACCCTTTGGGAAACTGTTTTTT; CDR3: CASSSGGTGPFGKLFF
V: TRBV6-1; J: TRBJ2-3; D: TRBD1; size: .; DNA: TGTGCCAGCAAGTCCGGGACAGGGTACACAGATACGCAGTATTTT; CDR3: CASKSGTGYTDTQYF
V: TRBV28; J: TRBJ2-7; D: TRBD2; size: few; DNA: TGTGCCAGCAGCCGGACTAGCGGTAGTTTGGCCTTCTACGAGCAGTACTTC; CDR3: CASSRTSGSLAFYEQYF
V: TRBV4-2; J: TRBJ1-4; D: .; size: .; DNA: TGTGCCAGCAGCCAAGATACAAGCACAACTAATGAAAAACTGTTTTTT; CDR3: CASSQDTSTTNEKLFF
V: TRBV19; J: TRBJ1-5; D: .; size: .; DNA: TGTGCCAGTAGTAGCCGTCCGCTTTATAGCAATCAGCCCCAGCATTTT; CDR3: CASSSRPLYSNQPQHF
V: TRBV6-5; J: TRBJ2-5; D: .; size: .; DNA: TGTGCCAGCAGTAAACAGGGGCGGGGGCAAGAGACCCAGTACTTC; CDR3: CASSKQGRGQETQYF
V: TRBV11-2; J: TRBJ2-2; D: .; size: .; DNA: TGTGCCAGCAAAAATGACCCAGGGGGGGGAACCGGGGAGCTGTTTTTT; CDR3: CASKNDPGGGTGELFF
V: TRBV29-1; J: TRBJ2-7; D: .; size: .; DNA: TGCAGCGTTGGTAAGGCCCAAAGCGAGCAGTACTTC; CDR3: CSVGKAQSEQYF
V: TRBV2; J: TRBJ2-3; D: .; size: .; DNA: TGTGCCAGCTCGAGGACAAGTGTAGCGACAGATACGCAGTATTTT; CDR3: CASSRTSVATDTQYF
V: TRBV15; J: TRBJ2-5; D: .; size: .; DNA: TGTGCCACCAGCAGATTAGCCCCAGGGTTGGCTGGAGAGACCCAGTACTTC; CDR3: CATSRLAPGLAGETQYF
V: TRBV14; J: TRBJ2-1; D: TRBD2; size: .; DNA: TGTGCCAGCAGCCCCTCGGGAGGAGGCGGGAATGAGCAGTTCTTC; CDR3: CASSPSGGGGNEQFF
V: TRBV5-1; J: TRBJ2-6; D: TRBD1; size: .; DNA: TGCGCCAGCAGCTTGGAGGGACAGGGGGTCTCTGGGGCCAACGTCCTGACTTTC; CDR3: CASSLEGQGVSGANVLTF